This entry lists 25 T cell receptor beta chains sequenced from one sample in a study of blood T cells in healthy people across ages. The use of a sample-barcoded 5' primer and a J-beta primer mix characterized a second PCR of about 7 to 12 cycles. TCRdb reanalysed the 5' RACE reads using MiXCR and keeps one entry per CDR3 protein. The sample holds 650,000 to 700,000 distinct CDR3 sequences; 32% are singletons and the top ten take 15%. The sequenced sample consisted of blood. Receptors were obtained from a woman of 80 years or more in good health.

This clonotype has a count of ten or more. The chain couples TRBV20-1 to TRBJ2-4; 14 nucleotides agree with TRBD2. Trimming cost V 5 bases and J 6 bases; bases outside gene matches: 12. Germline assignment: CDR1 DFQATT and CDR2 SNEGSKA (reference sequence). The CDR3 contains 17 residues. DNA for the CDR3: TGCAGTGCTCGGTCCGGACTAGCGGGGGGAAGGCGAAACATTCAGTACTTC. The encoded protein is CSARSGLAGGRRNIQYF.

This clonotype was picked up many times. The gene calls are TRBV28 and TRBJ2-7; 7 nucleotides line up with TRBD1. Per germline, CDR1 MDHEN and CDR2 SYDVKM. This CDR3 comprises 15 residues. The V segment lost 4 bases and the J segment 1 base; nucleotides outside the gene matches: 7. The CDR3 DNA reads TGTGCCAGCAGTTCCTCGGGGACAGTGTCCTACGAGCAGTACTTC. This codes for CASSSSGTVSYEQYF.

This clonotype was counted ten times or more. V is TRBV6-5 and J is TRBJ1-2; a weak D match, TRBD1 (5 bases). CDR1 and CDR2 from the germline V gene are MNHEY and SVGAGI. The CDR3 has 15 residues. V was cut by 0 bases and J by 5 bases, with 13 bases left in between. CDR3 DNA: TGTGCCAGCAGTTACTCCCGGGACGGAGGTTATGGCTACACCTTC. It translates to CASSYSRDGGYGYTF.

This clonotype was seen ten or more times. The CDR3: CASSSPTQETQYF. The CDR3, as DNA: TGTGCCAGCAGCTCCCCCACGCAAGAGACCCAGTACTTC. The V call is TRBV7-6, the J call TRBJ2-5; no definite D call. CDR3 length: 13 amino acids. Trimming shortened V by 4 bases and J by 2 bases, and 8 bases separated the two germline ends. Germline V gives CDR1 SGHVS, CDR2 FNYEAQ.

The V call is TRBV9, the J call TRBJ2-2; D unresolved. Per the germline V gene, CDR1 is SGDLS and CDR2 is YYNGEE. Trimming pared 3 bases from V and 6 bases from J, leaving 9 bases between. The CDR3 is made up of 13 amino acids. In nucleotides, the CDR3 is TGTGCCAGCAGCGCCCTCGGTTCCGGGGAGCTGTTTTTT. Translated: CASSALGSGELFF.

CDR3 coding DNA: TGCGCCAGCAGCTTGGAGACAGGGTTTTATGGCTACACCTTC. As protein: CASSLETGFYGYTF. This chain joins TRBV5-1 and TRBJ1-2; 7 bases align to TRBD1. Unmatched junction bases numbered 4, after V lost 0 bases and J lost 5 bases. Germline V gene lookup returns CDR1 SGHRS and CDR2 YFSETQ. The CDR3 covers 14 residues.

On this clonotype: The junction does not match germline at one end; this may be a read error. The chain employs TRBV6-5 and TRBJ1-5, with 7 bases matching TRBD1. Germline loops: CDR1 MNHEY, CDR2 SVGAGI. This CDR3 contains 15 residues. In DNA, the CDR3 is TGTGCCAGCAGCCTACTCCGGGACAGCAATCAGCTCCAGCATTTT. Translation: CASSLLRDSNQLQHF.

The chain uses TRBV20-1 and TRBJ1-1; 7 positions agree with TRBD1. The CDR3 covers 14 residues. Trimming removed 4 bases from V and 5 bases from J; junction bases left unmatched: 10. In germline, CDR1 is DFQATT, CDR2 SNEGSKA (reference sequence). The CDR3 loop is CSANFRGRGTEAFF. In DNA, the CDR3 is TGCAGTGCTAATTTCAGGGGGAGGGGGACTGAAGCTTTCTTT.

This clonotype has a count of ten or more. The chain employs TRBV7-9 and TRBJ1-5, with 10 bases identical to TRBD1. This CDR3 has 16 amino acids. Trimming at V came to 5 bases and at J to 4 bases, leaving 8 bases not matched to a gene. In germline, CDR1 is SEHNR, CDR2 FQNEAQ (reference sequence). CDR3 DNA: TGTGCCAGCAGCCCTTCAGGACAGGGGGGGAATCAGCCCCAGCATTTT. Encoded protein: CASSPSGQGGNQPQHF.

There are many counts of this clonotype. The V and J genes are TRBV20-1 and TRBJ2-1, with TRBD1 matching 7 bases. Germline V gives CDR1 DFQATT, CDR2 SNEGSKA (reference sequence). CDR3 size: 12 residues. With 2 bases clipped from V and 8 bases from J, the junction kept 3 bases outside the gene matches. DNA of the CDR3: TGCAGTGCTAGAAGGGGGCTGGATGAGCAGTTCTTC. This codes for CSARRGLDEQFF.

This clonotype has at least ten counts. The gene calls are TRBV7-9 and TRBJ2-7; a possible D gene is TRBD1 (6 bases). Trimming pared 2 bases from V and 4 bases from J, leaving 15 bases between. Germline V lookup: CDR1 SEHNR, CDR2 FQNEAQ (reference sequence). This CDR3 spans 15 amino acids. CDR3 residues: CASSLSTGMEYEQYF. The CDR3 DNA reads TGTGCCAGCAGCTTAAGTACAGGGATGGAATACGAGCAGTACTTC.

This clonotype was recorded many times. The CDR3 protein is CASSLSGASGDTQYF. The CDR3 coding sequence is TGCGCCAGCAGCTTGAGCGGGGCCTCGGGAGATACGCAGTATTTT. The chain has TRBV5-1 and TRBJ2-3, with TRBD2 matching 7 bases. Trimming cost V 1 base and J 5 bases; bases outside gene matches: 7. CDR3 length: 15 residues. Germline CDR1 reads SGHRS; CDR2 reads YFSETQ. Complete variable domain (other parts from reference TRBV5-1 and TRBJ2-3): KAGVTQTPRYLIKTRGQQVTLSCSPISGHRSVSWYQQTPGQGLQFLFEYFSETQRNKGNFPGRFSGRQFSNSRSEMNVSTLELGDSALYLCASSLSGASGDTQYFGPGTRLTVL.

A word on this clonotype: A much bigger clone sits one base away, suggesting this may be a read error. The gene calls are TRBV29-1 and TRBJ2-7, with no clear D. The CDR3 runs to 12 residues. Germline loops: CDR1 SQVTM, CDR2 ANQGSEA. Trimming pared 4 bases from V and 1 base from J, leaving 8 bases between. The CDR3 protein is CSVVEASYEQYF. In nucleotides, the CDR3 is TGCAGCGTTGTAGAAGCTTCCTACGAGCAGTACTTC.

This clonotype occurred once. V gene TRBV3-1 combines with J gene TRBJ2-3; the match to TRBD2 covers 11 bases. With V trimmed by 8 bases and J by 8 bases, 21 bases remained unmatched. Germline assignment: CDR1 LGHDT and CDR2 YNNKEL (reference sequence). This CDR3 is 18 amino acids long. CDR3 residues: CASGYTTTASGGRGTQYF. DNA for the CDR3: TGTGCCAGCGGCTACACTACAACGGCTAGCGGGGGGCGGGGTACGCAGTATTTT.

This clonotype was counted between two and nine times. A clone one base away is much larger, so this may be a read error. V and J are TRBV7-2 and TRBJ1-1; the D gene is possibly TRBD1 (5 bases). The CDR3 sequence is 15 residues long. Germline lookup yields CDR1 SGHTA and CDR2 FQGNSA. Trimming shortened V by 1 base and J by 7 bases, and 16 bases separated the two germline ends. CDR3 DNA sequence: TGTGCCAGCAGCTTAGGATCGACAGCGAGTAGTGAAGCTTTCTTT. Protein: CASSLGSTASSEAFF. Full variable domain (missing parts from reference TRBV7-2 and TRBJ1-1): GAGVSQSPSNKVTEKGKDVELRCDPISGHTALYWYRQSLGQGLEFLIYFQGNSAPDKSGLPSDRFSAERTGGSVSTLTIQRTQQEDSAVYLCASSLGSTASSEAFFGQGTRLTVV.

With respect to this clonotype: The junction and the germline gene differ at one end; a read error may be behind it. V usage is TRBV7-2 and J usage is TRBJ1-4, with D hard to call. CDR1 is SGHTA, CDR2 FQGNSA, per germline. This CDR3 has 16 residues. The CDR3 sequence: CASSLARLTTNEKLYF. CDR3 bases: TGTGCCAGCAGCTTAGCGCGGCTAACAACTAATGAAAAACTGTATTTT.

This clonotype occurred many times. The chain links TRBV3-1 to TRBJ2-5; tentatively, D is TRBD1 (6 bases). Germline-derived CDR1 and CDR2 are LGHDT and YNNKEL (reference sequence). V lost 3 bases and J 5 bases, leaving 19 bases between the germline ends. This CDR3 is 16 amino acids long. The CDR3: CASSQGRDKRRETQYF. The CDR3 DNA follows: TGTGCCAGCAGCCAGGGCCGGGACAAAAGGCGGGAGACCCAGTACTTC.

V is TRBV15 and J is TRBJ1-1, with a weak D call TRBD1 (6 bases). The CDR3 is made up of 14 amino acids. V lost 3 bases, J lost 0 bases, and 8 bases lay in between. Germline values: CDR1 LNHNV, CDR2 YYDKDF (reference sequence). The CDR3 DNA follows: TGTGCCACCAGCAGGACAGGTTTGAACACTGAAGCTTTCTTT. Its translation is CATSRTGLNTEAFF.

This clonotype was seen many times. V usage is TRBV7-8 and J usage is TRBJ2-5; D is unclear. The germline V and J ends were trimmed by 5 bases and 5 bases, with 18 bases remaining between them. The germline gives CDR1 SGHVS, CDR2 FQNEAQ. The length of the CDR3 is 15 residues. CDR3 amino acids: CASSPGERLGETQYF. In DNA, the CDR3 is TGTGCCAGCAGCCCCGGTGAACGGCTTGGGGAGACCCAGTACTTC.

This clonotype appeared many times. This sequence may be a read error, since a much larger clone differs from it by one base. The CDR3 region is CASSLAGFNEQYF. The CDR3 nucleotides are TGTGCTAGCAGCTTAGCAGGGTTCAATGAGCAGTACTTC. The chain has TRBV7-7 and TRBJ2-7; D is perhaps TRBD1 (5 bases). The CDR3 covers 13 residues. From germline, CDR1 is SSHAT and CDR2 FNYEAQ (reference sequence).

The CDR3 loop is CASTRTGGKRTTNEKLFF. The CDR3 coding sequence is TGTGCCAGCACCAGGACAGGGGGCAAAAGGACAACTAATGAAAAACTGTTTTTT. The V call is TRBV6-1, the J call TRBJ1-4, with 11 bases lining up with TRBD1. Germline lookup yields CDR1 MNHNS and CDR2 SASEGT. J gave up 0 bases and V 7 bases, and 10 bases lay outside the gene matches. The length of the CDR3 is 18 residues.

This clonotype was seen ten or more times. The chain is built from TRBV29-1 and TRBJ2-7, with D unclear. Germline CDR1 SQVTM, CDR2 ANQGSEA. This CDR3 has 12 residues. V shed 0 bases and J shed 3 bases, with 6 bases lying between them. In nucleotides, the CDR3 is TGCAGCGTTGAAGATCTTTACTACGAGCAGTACTTC. Translation: CSVEDLYYEQYF.

This clonotype appeared many times. The chain uses TRBV7-6 and TRBJ1-2; TRBD1 agrees at 7 bases. The V and J ends lost 7 bases and 0 bases, in that order; junction bases with no gene match: 20. From germline, CDR1 is SGHVS and CDR2 FNYEAQ. This CDR3 spans 19 amino acids. The CDR3 DNA is TGTGCCAGCACCCGTCAGATCAGGGGGACAGTCTCATCTAACTATGGCTACACCTTC. This encodes CASTRQIRGTVSSNYGYTF.

This clonotype was recorded many times. The J gene is TRBJ2-7, the V gene TRBV6-1; TRBD2 agrees at 14 bases. This CDR3 contains 15 residues. V was clipped by 5 bases and J by 6 bases; unmatched bases: 6. CDR1 MNHNS and CDR2 SASEGT come from the germline V gene. The CDR3 nucleotides are TGTGCCAGCAGTTGGACTAGCGGGGGGCGCAGCGAGCAGTACTTC. It yields the protein CASSWTSGGRSEQYF.

This clonotype has only a few counts. J is TRBJ2-1 and V is TRBV7-2, with 11 bases lining up with TRBD2. The J call may be incorrect, as the DNA end agrees better with TRBJ2-7. The germline CDR1 and CDR2 sequences are SGHTA and FQGNSA. CDR3 length equals 20 residues. The CDR3 DNA reads as TGTGCCAGCAGACCGAGGTCGGCTAGCGGGGGGCGGAGCTCCTACAATGAGCAGTACTTC. This translates into CASRPRSASGGRSSYNEQYF.